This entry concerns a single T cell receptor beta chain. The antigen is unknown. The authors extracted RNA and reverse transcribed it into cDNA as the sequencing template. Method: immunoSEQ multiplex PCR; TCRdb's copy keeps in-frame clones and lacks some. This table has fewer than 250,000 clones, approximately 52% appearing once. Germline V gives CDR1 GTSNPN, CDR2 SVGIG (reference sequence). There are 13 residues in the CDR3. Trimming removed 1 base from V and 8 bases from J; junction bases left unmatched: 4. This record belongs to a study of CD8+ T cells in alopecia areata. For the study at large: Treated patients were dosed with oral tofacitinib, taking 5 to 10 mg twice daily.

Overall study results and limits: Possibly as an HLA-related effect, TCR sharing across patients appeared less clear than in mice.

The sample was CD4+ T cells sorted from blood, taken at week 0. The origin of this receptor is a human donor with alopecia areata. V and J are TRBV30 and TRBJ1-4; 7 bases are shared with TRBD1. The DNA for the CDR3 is TGTGCCTGGAGTGGACAGGGAACCGAAAAACTGTTTTTT. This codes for CAWSGQGTEKLFF.